What follows are 21 T cell receptor beta chains derived from one specimen sequenced in a study of early T cells in non-severe SARS-CoV-2 infection. In TCRdb, the 5' RACE reads were re-called with MiXCR into one record per CDR3 protein. The sample lists some 29,000 distinct CDR3 sequences, roughly 5% occurring once. The sample comprised whole blood. These receptors were obtained from an adult who was a healthcare worker with PCR-confirmed SARS-CoV-2 infection or an uninfected control (not recorded which).

In its sample, this clonotype was seen many times. This rearrangement joins TRBV5-4 to TRBJ2-5, with 10 bases lining up with TRBD2. CDR1 is SGHNT and CDR2 is YYREEE in the germline V gene (reference sequence). V lost 2 bases, J lost 3 bases, and 1 base stayed unmatched. There are 14 residues in the CDR3. CDR3 amino acids: CASSLAGGKETQYF. The CDR3 coding sequence is TGTGCCAGCAGCTTAGCGGGGGGGAAAGAGACCCAGTACTTC.

The chain recombines TRBV10-1 with TRBJ1-4; tentatively, D is TRBD1 (5 bases). Germline values: CDR1 WNHNN, CDR2 SYGVQD (reference sequence). Trimming cost V 4 bases and J 2 bases, with 11 bases left between them. This CDR3 has 15 amino acids. DNA of the CDR3: TGCGCCAGCAGTGCCTTAAGGGGTACTAATGAAAAACTGTTTTTT. This codes for CASSALRGTNEKLFF.

This clonotype was counted ten times or more. The chain uses TRBV10-2 and TRBJ1-1; D unclear. The germline CDR1 and CDR2 sequences are WSHSY and SAAADI. The CDR3 runs 13 residues. V shed 2 bases and J shed 1 base, with 5 bases lying between them. This CDR3 is CASSEKRNTEAFF. The DNA of the CDR3 is TGCGCCAGCAGTGAGAAAAGGAACACTGAAGCTTTCTTT.

This clonotype was found many times. The genes are TRBV6-2 or TRBV6-3 and TRBJ1-2; possibly TRBD1 for D (5 bases). The length of the CDR3 is 14 residues. Trimming removed 6 bases at V and 4 bases at J, with 15 bases between. The germline V gene has CDR1 MNHEY and CDR2 SVGEGT. The CDR3 is CASSPGGDRYGYTF. Written as DNA, the CDR3 is TGTGCCAGCAGCCCCGGAGGGGATCGCTATGGCTACACCTTC.

This clonotype has at least ten counts. The chain has TRBV30 and TRBJ2-4; 7 positions match TRBD2. CDR1 is GTSNPN and CDR2 is SVGIG in the germline V gene (reference sequence). CDR3 length: 12 residues. The V and J ends lost 1 base and 15 bases, in that order; junction bases with no gene match: 9. CDR3 sequence: CAWSAKRGEWYF. CDR3 DNA: TGTGCCTGGAGTGCCAAGCGGGGAGAGTGGTACTTC.

This clonotype was observed at least ten times. The chain recombines TRBV6-4 with TRBJ1-2; possibly TRBD1 for D (5 bases). This CDR3 spans 14 amino acids. Germline CDR1 and CDR2: MRHNA and SNTAGT. The V end lost 6 bases, the J end lost 5 bases, and 16 bases lay between the germline ends. CDR3 amino acids: CASSPGGGGYGYTF. In DNA, the CDR3 is TGTGCCAGCAGCCCCGGTGGCGGGGGATATGGCTACACCTTC.

This clonotype came up many times. This rearrangement joins TRBV19 to TRBJ1-5; D is possibly TRBD1 (6 bases). Germline V lookup: CDR1 LNHDA, CDR2 SQIVND (reference sequence). The CDR3 sequence is 14 residues long. Trimming left V 6 bases short and J 2 bases short, with 11 bases between. The CDR3 protein is CASSRGVGNQPQHF. DNA for the CDR3: TGTGCCAGTAGCAGGGGAGTAGGCAATCAGCCCCAGCATTTT.

This clonotype was detected many times. This chain uses TRBV7-8 with TRBJ2-3; 10 bases match TRBD2. This CDR3 contains 16 residues. The germline V gene has CDR1 SGHVS and CDR2 FQNEAQ. The junction had 6 bases not matched to a gene; V was cut back by 5 bases and J by 1 base. CDR3 amino acids: CASSPLAGRRTDTQYF. The CDR3, as DNA: TGTGCCAGCAGCCCACTAGCGGGGAGACGCACAGATACGCAGTATTTT.

This clonotype has a handful of counts. The rearrangement uses TRBV28 and TRBJ1-6; TRBD1 might be the D (5 bases). Deletions cut 5 bases from V and 7 bases from J, with 18 bases between. CDR1 MDHEN and CDR2 SYDVKM come from the germline V gene. The CDR3 has 16 amino acids. In DNA form, the CDR3 reads TGTGCCAGCAGTATAGATAATCGGGACCGAAATTCACCCCTCCACTTT. Amino acids: CASSIDNRDRNSPLHF.

CDR3 DNA sequence: TGTGCCATCAGGCATCAACCGAGCTCCTACGAGCAGTACTTC. It encodes CAIRHQPSSYEQYF. This chain joins TRBV10-3 and TRBJ2-7; D gene uncertain. V gave up 6 bases and J gave up 0 bases, with 12 bases separating them. The CDR3 is 14 amino acids. Germline V gives CDR1 ENHRY, CDR2 SYGVKD.

This clonotype was seen ten or more times. V usage is TRBV29-1 and J usage is TRBJ1-2; D is possibly TRBD1 (5 bases). The germline V and J ends were trimmed by 3 bases and 4 bases, with 9 bases remaining between them. The CDR3 is 12 amino acids. The germline gives CDR1 SQVTM, CDR2 ANQGSEA. The CDR3 is CSVETELYGYTF. The CDR3 DNA is TGCAGCGTTGAGACAGAGCTCTATGGCTACACCTTC.

There are many counts of this clonotype. This rearrangement joins TRBV5-1 to TRBJ2-7; 10 nucleotides agree with TRBD1. CDR1 is SGHRS, CDR2 YFSETQ, per germline. The CDR3 spans 15 residues. V lost 4 bases to trimming and J lost 4 bases; unmatched junction nucleotides: 8. CDR3 nucleotide sequence: TGCGCCAGCAGCGCCGGGACAGGGGTCCCTTACGAGCAGTACTTC. Its translation is CASSAGTGVPYEQYF.

In its sample, this clonotype was seen many times. V and J are TRBV28 and TRBJ2-5; 7 bases line up with TRBD1. Germline loops: CDR1 MDHEN, CDR2 SYDVKM. The CDR3 loop spans 15 amino acids. V was clipped by 6 bases and J by 9 bases; unmatched bases: 16. This CDR3 is CASRLKIDRVRPQYF. The CDR3 region has the DNA TGTGCCAGCAGACTGAAAATTGACAGGGTTCGTCCCCAGTACTTC.

This clonotype has more than one count but fewer than ten. The chain couples TRBV21-1 to TRBJ1-5; TRBD1, the table's D call, was not compared with the DNA. TRBV21-1 is noted as a pseudogene. The CDR3 contains 12 residues. As DNA, the CDR3 is TGTGCCAGCAAAGGGGACAATCAGCCCCAGCATTTT. Its protein product is CASKGDNQPQHF.

The genes are TRBV9 and TRBJ1-1; 7 bases match TRBD1. The germline V gene encodes CDR1 SGDLS and CDR2 YYNGEE. V dropped 4 bases and J dropped 4; count of bases not matched to a gene: 10. The CDR3 consists of 15 residues. CDR3 residues: CASSLGQTPGTEAFF. The CDR3 region has the DNA TGTGCCAGCAGCTTGGGACAGACCCCGGGCACTGAAGCTTTCTTT. Complete variable domain (other parts from reference TRBV9 and TRBJ1-1): DSGVTQTPKHLITATGQRVTLRCSPRSGDLSVYWYQQSLDQGLQFLIQYYNGEERAKGNILERFSAQQFPDLHSELNLSSLELGDSALYFCASSLGQTPGTEAFFGQGTRLTVV.

This clonotype occurred many times. This chain joins TRBV20-1 and TRBJ2-1, with D perhaps assigned TRBD1 or TRBD2 (6 bases each). The V gene lost 4 bases and the J gene lost 7 bases, with 20 bases spanning the gap. Germline assignment: CDR1 DFQATT and CDR2 SNEGSKA (reference sequence). This CDR3 is built from 15 residues. The CDR3 nucleotides are TGCAGTGCTATTATCCCCACGGGGGCGCGAAATGAGCAGTTCTTC. It codes for CSAIIPTGARNEQFF.

This clonotype was observed a few times. The chain carries TRBV12-3 or TRBV12-4 and TRBJ2-3; D gene unclear. The V end was cut by 3 bases, the J end by 1 base, with 8 bases between. The CDR3 extends over 14 amino acids. The CDR3: CASSFRSRTDTQYF. The CDR3 DNA is TGTGCCAGCAGTTTTCGCTCCCGCACAGATACGCAGTATTTT.

The table lists this clonotype with a few counts. The rearrangement links TRBV6-6 to TRBJ1-1; D is possibly TRBD1 (5 bases). Per germline, CDR1 MNHNY and CDR2 SVGAGI (reference sequence). The CDR3 covers 13 residues. Deletions cut 2 bases from V and 4 bases from J, with 8 bases between. CDR3 sequence reads: CASSYRGGTEAFF. The CDR3 bases are TGTGCCAGCAGTTACAGGGGAGGCACTGAAGCTTTCTTT.

The chain links TRBV4-2 to TRBJ2-3; tentatively, D is TRBD1 or TRBD2 (6 bases each). The V gene's germline CDR1 is LGHNA and CDR2 YNFKEQ. Trimming shortened V by 0 bases and J by 0 bases, and 13 bases separated the two germline ends. The CDR3 loop spans 17 amino acids. CDR3 sequence reads: CASSQEGGTSSTDTQYF. DNA for the CDR3: TGTGCCAGCAGCCAAGAAGGGGGGACATCGAGCACAGATACGCAGTATTTT.

This clonotype was found a few times. The gene calls are TRBV6-5 and TRBJ2-7, with D perhaps TRBD1 (5 bases). Germline lookup yields CDR1 MNHEY and CDR2 SVGAGI. CDR3 length equals 16 residues. Trimming stripped 5 bases from V and 4 bases from J, with 21 bases between. The DNA of the CDR3 is TGTGCCAGCAGTAAATATAAGACAGCGTTGGGGTACGAGCAGTACTTC. Its protein is CASSKYKTALGYEQYF.

In its sample, this clonotype was seen many times. This sequence joins TRBV11-2 and TRBJ2-1; D call uncertain. Germline assignment: CDR1 SGHAT and CDR2 FQNNGV. The CDR3 covers 15 residues. Trimming removed 3 bases from V and 10 bases from J, with 19 bases in between. The CDR3 loop is CASSFSLYGRIEQFF. As DNA, the CDR3 is TGTGCCAGCAGCTTTTCTCTCTATGGGCGGATAGAGCAGTTCTTC.